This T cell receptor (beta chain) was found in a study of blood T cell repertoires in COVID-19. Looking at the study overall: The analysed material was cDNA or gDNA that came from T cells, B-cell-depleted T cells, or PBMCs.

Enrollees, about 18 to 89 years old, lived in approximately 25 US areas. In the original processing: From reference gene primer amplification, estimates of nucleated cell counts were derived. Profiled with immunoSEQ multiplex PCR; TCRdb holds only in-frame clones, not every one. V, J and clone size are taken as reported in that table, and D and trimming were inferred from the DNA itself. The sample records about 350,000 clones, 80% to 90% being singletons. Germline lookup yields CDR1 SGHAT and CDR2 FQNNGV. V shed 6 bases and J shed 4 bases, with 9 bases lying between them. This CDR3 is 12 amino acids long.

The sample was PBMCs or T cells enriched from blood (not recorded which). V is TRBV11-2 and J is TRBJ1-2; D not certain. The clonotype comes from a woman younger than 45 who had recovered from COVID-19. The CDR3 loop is CASRGGGYGYTF. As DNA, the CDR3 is TGTGCCAGCAGGGGTGGCGGCTATGGCTACACCTTC.